The 17 T cell receptor beta chains reported below all come from one sample, sequenced in a study of T cell responses to AZD1222 COVID-19 vaccine. The table came from immunoSEQ multiplex PCR; TCRdb's copy has only in-frame clones and leaves some out. The sample records some 120,000 clones, over 80% being singletons. The specimen comprised peripheral blood, sampled on day 0 of AZD1222 vaccination. Source of these receptors: an adult in good health.

The rearrangement joins TRBV21-1 to TRBJ1-1. TRBV21-1 is classified as a pseudogene. This CDR3 spans 17 amino acids. The CDR3 region has the DNA TGTGCCAGCAGCAAAGGAGGTGACCTCTGGGAGAGCACTGAAGCTTTCTTT. Translation gives CASSKGGDLWESTEAFF.

V and J are TRBV30 and TRBJ1-5, with 7 bases fitting TRBD1. Trimming took 1 base from V and 4 from J; bases not matched to a gene: 4. Germline assignment: CDR1 GTSNPN and CDR2 SVGIG (reference sequence). This CDR3 is built from 14 residues. The CDR3 nucleotides are TGTGCCTGGAGTGGGAGACAGGGAAATCAGCCCCAGCATTTT. Its protein is CAWSGRQGNQPQHF.

This chain uses TRBV29-1 with TRBJ1-1; tentatively, D is TRBD1 (5 bases). V lost 6 bases and J lost 0, with 11 bases in between. The CDR3 length is 13 residues. Germline V CDR1 and CDR2: SQVTM, ANQGSEA. The DNA for the CDR3 is TGCAGCGTCATCCGGGGCATGAACACTGAAGCTTTCTTT. Translating it yields CSVIRGMNTEAFF. The full variable domain, its missing parts supplied by reference TRBV29-1 and TRBJ1-1, is SAVISQKPSRDICQRGTSLTIQCQVDSQVTMMFWYRQQPGQSLTLIATANQGSEATYESGFVIDKFPISRPNLTFSTLTVSNMSPEDSSIYLCSVIRGMNTEAFFGQGTRLTVV.

The V call is TRBV5-8, the J call TRBJ2-2; 10 bases line up with TRBD2. CDR1 is SGHTS, CDR2 YDEGEE, per germline. Germline trimming cut 0 bases from V and 6 bases from J; bases unmatched to any gene: 8. This CDR3 region has 17 residues. The DNA for the CDR3 is TGTGCCAGCAGCTTGGCTCCAGCGGGAGGGCTGGCCGGGGAGCTGTTTTTT. It encodes CASSLAPAGGLAGELFF.

The chain's CDR3 is CASSIDGVTGNTIYF. In nucleotides, the CDR3 is TGTGCCAGTAGTATAGACGGGGTTACTGGAAACACCATATATTTT. The chain links TRBV19 to TRBJ1-3; D call uncertain. The CDR3 is made up of 15 amino acids. The V end lost 0 bases, the J end lost 2 bases, and 8 bases lay between the germline ends. Germline V gene sequence: CDR1 LNHDA, CDR2 SQIVND (reference sequence).

The chain couples TRBV5-4 to TRBJ1-4; tentative D call: TRBD1 (5 bases). CDR1 is SGHNT and CDR2 is YYREEE in the germline V gene (reference sequence). V lost 0 bases and J 5 bases, leaving 11 bases between the germline ends. The CDR3 contains 15 residues. Here the CDR3 reads CASSLASGRNEKLFF. The CDR3 region has the DNA TGTGCCAGCAGCTTGGCATCGGGACGGAATGAAAAACTGTTTTTT.

The chain recombines TRBV18 with TRBJ2-1; unclear D gene. The CDR3 spans 11 residues. Trimming took off 4 bases at V and 12 bases at J, with 10 bases between the two ends. The germline gives CDR1 KGHSH, CDR2 LQKENI. The CDR3 DNA reads as TGTGCCAGCTCACTCGTCAAAGGGCAGTTCTTC. Residues: CASSLVKGQFF.

V and J are TRBV4-2 and TRBJ1-2; tentatively, D is TRBD1 (6 bases). The CDR3 contains 16 residues. Trimming shortened V by 3 bases and J by 1 base, and 15 bases separated the two germline ends. Germline-derived CDR1 and CDR2 are LGHNA and YNFKEQ. CDR3 in DNA: TGTGCCAGCAGCCAGGGGGCGGGTAGAAATAACTATGGCTACACCTTC. As protein: CASSQGAGRNNYGYTF.

The chain has TRBV12-3 or TRBV12-4 and TRBJ2-7; D uncertain. The ends were cut back, 8 bases at V and 6 bases at J, with 17 bases in the middle. The CDR3 has 13 residues. CDR3 region: CASGWTVWGEQYF. DNA for the CDR3: TGTGCCAGCGGTTGGACGGTTTGGGGCGAGCAGTACTTC.

The chain links TRBV28 to TRBJ1-2, with a weak D call TRBD1 (5 bases). Germline V gene sequence: CDR1 MDHEN, CDR2 SYDVKM. With 5 bases removed from V and 0 bases from J, the gap between germline ends came to 16 bases. The CDR3 loop spans 16 amino acids. CDR3 amino acids: CASSLEIGTTNYGYTF. CDR3 coding DNA: TGTGCCAGCAGTCTCGAGATTGGGACCACTAACTATGGCTACACCTTC.

This rearrangement joins TRBV6-1 to TRBJ2-3, with a possible D match to TRBD2 (5 bases). Germline lookup yields CDR1 MNHNS and CDR2 SASEGT. V lost 3 bases and J 0 bases, leaving 13 bases between the germline ends. The CDR3 is 16 amino acids. For the CDR3, the DNA is TGTGCCAGCAGTGACCCTTACCGGGAAAGCACAGATACGCAGTATTTT. Its translation: CASSDPYRESTDTQYF.

V is TRBV28 and J is TRBJ1-1; 7 bases are shared with TRBD1. The CDR3 has 15 residues. Germline V gene lookup returns CDR1 MDHEN and CDR2 SYDVKM. V dropped 6 bases and J dropped 6; count of bases not matched to a gene: 13. Written as DNA, the CDR3 is TGTGCCAGCAGGTTCAGGGGGTACTCTTTAGCTGAAGCTTTCTTT. This encodes CASRFRGYSLAEAFF.

With regard to this clone: Other nucleotide sequences from this sample produce the same CDR3. This chain joins TRBV28 and TRBJ1-1; D not certain. CDR3 length: 12 residues. The germline V and J ends were trimmed by 6 bases and 5 bases, with 10 bases remaining between them. CDR1 is MDHEN, CDR2 SYDVKM, per germline. In DNA form, the CDR3 reads TGTGCCAGCAGCCTGCTGGGAACTGAAGCTTTCTTT. It is translated as CASSLLGTEAFF. Combining the CDR3 with reference TRBV28 and TRBJ1-1 gives the whole variable domain DVKVTQSSRYLVKRTGEKVFLECVQDMDHENMFWYRQDPGLGLRLIYFSYDVKMKEKGDIPEGYSVSREKKERFSLILESASTNQTSMYLCASSLLGTEAFFGQGTRLTVV.

This chain connects TRBV19 to TRBJ2-3, with 14 bases identical to TRBD2. V dropped 10 bases and J dropped 5; count of bases not matched to a gene: 14. The germline gives CDR1 LNHDA, CDR2 SQIVND (reference sequence). The CDR3 contains 17 residues. The CDR3 nucleotides read TGTGCCACTTCGGACCTGGGACTAGCGGGAGCCATAGATACGCAGTATTTT. Translated: CATSDLGLAGAIDTQYF. The complete variable domain, with remaining parts taken from reference TRBV19 and TRBJ2-3, reads DGGITQSPKYLFRKEGQNVTLSCEQNLNHDAMYWYRQDPGQGLRLIYYSQIVNDFQKGDIAEGYSVSREKKESFPLTVTSAQKNPTAFYLCATSDLGLAGAIDTQYFGPGTRLTVL.

This CDR3 is CASSLNPGISQPQHF. The CDR3, as DNA: TGCGCCAGCAGCTTGAATCCAGGGATCTCTCAGCCCCAGCATTTT. The J gene is TRBJ1-5, the V gene TRBV5-1, with D perhaps TRBD1 (5 bases). The CDR3 is 15 amino acids. Germline CDR1 reads SGHRS; CDR2 reads YFSETQ. The V and J ends lost 1 base and 6 bases respectively, with 14 bases between them.

V and J are TRBV3-1 (or the pseudogene TRBV3-2) and TRBJ2-1, with D possibly being TRBD2 (6 bases). Germline assignment: CDR1 LGHDT and CDR2 YNNKEL (reference sequence). This CDR3 is built from 17 residues. The V end was cut by 4 bases, the J end by 1 base, with 17 bases between. DNA for the CDR3: TGTGCCAGCAGCCTCATGACCATAGCGGAGTCCTACAATGAGCAGTTCTTC. It yields the protein CASSLMTIAESYNEQFF.

The chain combines TRBV29-1 with TRBJ2-1, with 10 bases aligning to TRBD1. The CDR3 contains 13 residues. J lost 9 bases, V lost 7 bases, and 9 bases had no gene match. Per germline, CDR1 SQVTM and CDR2 ANQGSEA. CDR3 bases: TGCAGCGCCGGGACAGGGGATCATGGTGAGCAGTTCTTC. Its protein is CSAGTGDHGEQFF.